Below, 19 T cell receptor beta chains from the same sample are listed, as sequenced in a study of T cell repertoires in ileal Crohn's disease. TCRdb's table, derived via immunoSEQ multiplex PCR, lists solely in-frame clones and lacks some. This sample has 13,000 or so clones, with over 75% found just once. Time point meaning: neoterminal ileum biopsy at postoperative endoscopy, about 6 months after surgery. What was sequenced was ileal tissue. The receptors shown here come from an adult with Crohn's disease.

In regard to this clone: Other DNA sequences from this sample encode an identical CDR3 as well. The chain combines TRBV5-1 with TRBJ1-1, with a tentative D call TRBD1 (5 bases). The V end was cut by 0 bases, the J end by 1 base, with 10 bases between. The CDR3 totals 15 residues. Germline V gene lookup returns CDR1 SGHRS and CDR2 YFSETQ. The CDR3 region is CASSLEGQGNTEAFF. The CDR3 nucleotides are TGCGCCAGCAGCTTGGAAGGCCAGGGGAACACTGAAGCTTTCTTT.

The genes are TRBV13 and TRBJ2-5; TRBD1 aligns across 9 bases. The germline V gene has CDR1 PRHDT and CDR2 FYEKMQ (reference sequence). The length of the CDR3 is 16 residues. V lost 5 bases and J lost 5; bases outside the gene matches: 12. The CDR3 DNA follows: TGTGCCAGCAGCATTAAAGGGACAGGGCCTTGGGAGACCCAGTACTTC. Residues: CASSIKGTGPWETQYF. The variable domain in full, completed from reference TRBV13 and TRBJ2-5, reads AAGVIQSPRHLIKEKRETATLKCYPIPRHDTVYWYQQGPGQDPQFLISFYEKMQSDKGSIPDRFSAQQFSDYHSELNMSSLELGDSALYFCASSIKGTGPWETQYFGPGTRLLVL.

CDR3 loop: CASKGQGMMNTEAFF. CDR3 DNA: TGTGCCAGCAAAGGACAGGGAATGATGAACACTGAAGCTTTCTTT. This rearrangement joins TRBV2 to TRBJ1-1; 8 nucleotides line up with TRBD1. After removal of 7 bases from V and 0 bases from J, the junction contained 7 bases not matched to a gene. The germline CDR1 and CDR2 sequences are SNHLY and FYNNEI. The CDR3 sequence is 15 residues long.

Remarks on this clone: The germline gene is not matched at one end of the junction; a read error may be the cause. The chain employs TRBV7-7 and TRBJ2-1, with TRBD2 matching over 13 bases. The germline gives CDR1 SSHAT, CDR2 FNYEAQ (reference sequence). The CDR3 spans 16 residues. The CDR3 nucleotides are TGTGCTAGCAGCGGGTCACTAGCGGGGGGGCCCAATGAGCAGTTCTTC. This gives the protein CASSGSLAGGPNEQFF.

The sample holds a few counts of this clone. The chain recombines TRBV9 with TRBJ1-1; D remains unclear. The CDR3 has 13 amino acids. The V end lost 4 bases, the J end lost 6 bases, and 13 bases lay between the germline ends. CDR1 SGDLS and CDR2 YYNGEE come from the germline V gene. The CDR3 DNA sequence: TGTGCCAGCAGCCCTTCGGGGTTGGCTGAAGCTTTCTTT. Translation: CASSPSGLAEAFF.

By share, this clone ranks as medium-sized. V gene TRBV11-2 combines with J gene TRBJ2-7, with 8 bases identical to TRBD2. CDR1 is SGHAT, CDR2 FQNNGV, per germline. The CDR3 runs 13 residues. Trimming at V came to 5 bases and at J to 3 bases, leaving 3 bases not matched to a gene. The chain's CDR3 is CASSRAGVYEQYF. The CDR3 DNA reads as TGTGCCAGCAGCCGAGCGGGAGTCTACGAGCAGTACTTC. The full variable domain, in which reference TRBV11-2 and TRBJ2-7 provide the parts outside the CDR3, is EAGVAQSPRYKIIEKRQSVAFWCNPISGHATLYWYQQILGQGPKLLIQFQNNGVVDDSQLPKDRFSAERLKGVDSTLKIQPAKLEDSAVYLCASSRAGVYEQYFGPGTRLTVT.

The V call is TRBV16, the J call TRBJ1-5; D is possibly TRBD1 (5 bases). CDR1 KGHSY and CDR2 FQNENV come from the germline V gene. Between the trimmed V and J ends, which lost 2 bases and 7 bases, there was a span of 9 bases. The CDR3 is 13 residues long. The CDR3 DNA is TGTGCCAGCAGCCAAGGGGGAGGGCAGCCCCAGCATTTT. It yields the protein CASSQGGGQPQHF.

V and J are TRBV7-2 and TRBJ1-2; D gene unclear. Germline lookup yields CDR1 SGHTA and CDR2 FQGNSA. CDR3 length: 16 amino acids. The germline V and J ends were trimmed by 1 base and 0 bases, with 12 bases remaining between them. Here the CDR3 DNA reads TGTGCCAGCAGCTTAGATGCAGGAGGAACTAACTATGGCTACACCTTC. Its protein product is CASSLDAGGTNYGYTF.

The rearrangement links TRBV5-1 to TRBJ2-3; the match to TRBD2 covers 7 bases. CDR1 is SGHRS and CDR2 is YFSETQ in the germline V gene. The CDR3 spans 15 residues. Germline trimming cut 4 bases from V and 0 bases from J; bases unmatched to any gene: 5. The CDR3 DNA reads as TGCGCCAGCAGCGCGGGGGACGGGAGCACAGATACGCAGTATTTT. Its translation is CASSAGDGSTDTQYF. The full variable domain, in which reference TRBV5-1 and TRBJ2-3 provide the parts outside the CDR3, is KAGVTQTPRYLIKTRGQQVTLSCSPISGHRSVSWYQQTPGQGLQFLFEYFSETQRNKGNFPGRFSGRQFSNSRSEMNVSTLELGDSALYLCASSAGDGSTDTQYFGPGTRLTVL.

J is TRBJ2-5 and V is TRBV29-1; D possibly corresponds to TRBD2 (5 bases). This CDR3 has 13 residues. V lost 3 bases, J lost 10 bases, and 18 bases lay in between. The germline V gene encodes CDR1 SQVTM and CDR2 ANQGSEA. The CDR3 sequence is CSVELGLSDDQYF. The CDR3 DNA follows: TGCAGCGTTGAGTTAGGTCTTAGCGACGACCAGTACTTC.

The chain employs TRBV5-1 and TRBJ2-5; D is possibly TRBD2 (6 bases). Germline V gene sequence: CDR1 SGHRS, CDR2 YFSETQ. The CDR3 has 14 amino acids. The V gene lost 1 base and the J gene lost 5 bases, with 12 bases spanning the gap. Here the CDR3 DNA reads TGCGCCAGCAGCTTGCCAGGGCGGGGTGAGACCCAGTACTTC. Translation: CASSLPGRGETQYF. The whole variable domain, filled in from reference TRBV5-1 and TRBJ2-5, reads KAGVTQTPRYLIKTRGQQVTLSCSPISGHRSVSWYQQTPGQGLQFLFEYFSETQRNKGNFPGRFSGRQFSNSRSEMNVSTLELGDSALYLCASSLPGRGETQYFGPGTRLLVL.

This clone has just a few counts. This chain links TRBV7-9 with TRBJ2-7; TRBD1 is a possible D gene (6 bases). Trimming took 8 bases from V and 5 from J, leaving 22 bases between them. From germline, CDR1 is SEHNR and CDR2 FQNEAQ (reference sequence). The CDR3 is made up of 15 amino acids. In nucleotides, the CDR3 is TGTGCCAGCGCCCATTTTCGGACAGTTGAGAACGAGCAGTACTTC. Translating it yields CASAHFRTVENEQYF.

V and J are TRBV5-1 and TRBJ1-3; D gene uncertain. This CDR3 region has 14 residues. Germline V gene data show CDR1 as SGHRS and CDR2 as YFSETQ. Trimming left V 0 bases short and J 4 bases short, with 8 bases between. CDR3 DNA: TGCGCCAGCAGCTTGGGAGGAATAGGAAACACCATATATTTT. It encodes CASSLGGIGNTIYF.

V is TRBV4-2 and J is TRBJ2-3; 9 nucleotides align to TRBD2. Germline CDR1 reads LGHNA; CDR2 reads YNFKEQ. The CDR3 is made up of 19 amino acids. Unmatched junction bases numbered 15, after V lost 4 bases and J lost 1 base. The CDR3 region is CASSPPGREGPWGTDTQYF. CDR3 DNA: TGTGCCAGCAGCCCCCCGGGGCGGGAGGGCCCGTGGGGCACAGATACGCAGTATTTT.

The CDR3 region is CASSLERSRNEQFF. The DNA of the CDR3 is TGCGCCAGCAGCTTGGAGAGGAGTCGAAATGAGCAGTTCTTC. The chain joins TRBV5-1 to TRBJ2-1; D is unclear. V shed 0 bases and J shed 7 bases, with 11 bases lying between them. Germline CDR1 is SGHRS and CDR2 is YFSETQ. The CDR3 has 14 amino acids.

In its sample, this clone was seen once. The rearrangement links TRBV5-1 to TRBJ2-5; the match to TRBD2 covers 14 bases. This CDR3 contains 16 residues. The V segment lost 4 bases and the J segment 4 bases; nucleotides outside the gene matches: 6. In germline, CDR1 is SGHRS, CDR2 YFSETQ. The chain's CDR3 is CASSPGLAGGAETQYF. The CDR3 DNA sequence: TGCGCCAGCAGCCCAGGACTAGCGGGAGGAGCAGAGACCCAGTACTTC.

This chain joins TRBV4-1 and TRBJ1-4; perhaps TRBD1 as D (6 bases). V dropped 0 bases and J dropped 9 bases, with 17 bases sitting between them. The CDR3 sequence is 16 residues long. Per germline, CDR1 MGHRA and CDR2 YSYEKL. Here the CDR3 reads CASSQESGGQGKKLFF. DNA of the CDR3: TGCGCCAGCAGCCAAGAATCTGGGGGCCAGGGAAAAAAACTGTTTTTT.

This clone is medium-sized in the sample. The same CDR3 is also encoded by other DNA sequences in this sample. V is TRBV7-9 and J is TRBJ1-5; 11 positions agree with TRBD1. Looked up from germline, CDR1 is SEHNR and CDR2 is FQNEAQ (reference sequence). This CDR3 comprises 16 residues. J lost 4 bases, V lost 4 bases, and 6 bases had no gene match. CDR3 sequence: CASSSSGTGGNQPQHF. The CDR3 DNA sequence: TGTGCCAGCAGCTCGTCCGGGACAGGGGGAAATCAGCCCCAGCATTTT.

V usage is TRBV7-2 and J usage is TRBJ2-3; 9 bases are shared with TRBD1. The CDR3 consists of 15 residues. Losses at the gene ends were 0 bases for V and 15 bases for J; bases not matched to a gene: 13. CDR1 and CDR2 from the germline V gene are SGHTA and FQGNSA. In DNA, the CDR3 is TGTGCCAGCAGCTTAGCGAGTCATTCCGGGACAGGGCAATATTTT. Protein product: CASSLASHSGTGQYF.